The 9 T cell receptor beta chains listed next were all sequenced from one sample in a study of regulatory T cells in long-lasting Graves disease (dated by TCRdb to the early 2020s). Interpreted using the paper, the time point label stands for: newly diagnosed GD, antithyroid drugs for less than 3 months. For both TCR sequencing and RNA sequencing, RNA was extracted from PBMCs using TRIzol. The library was prepared using multiplex PCR. This sample was sequenced with an Illumina HiSeq 4000. CDR3 regions were amplified by Arm-PCR with iRepertoire HTBI primers to construct TCR beta libraries. The public sequencing data were trimmed at Q25 with fastp and processed into clonotypes with MiXCR by TCRdb, which kept only in-frame beta chains. Every entry covers one CDR3 protein and lists the most common genes and DNA from its rows. The sample data list roughly 530,000 distinct CDR3 sequences, and roughly 16% of these were observed just once. The ten largest make up approximately 25% of the sample.

The same data also went into a second study, on T cells in Graves' hyperthyroidism and ophthalmopathy.

Here the sequenced sample was peripheral blood mononuclear cells (PBMCs), taken at new diagnosis, from a patient treated with antithyroid drugs. Receptors originate from a woman between 40 and 65 years old with Graves disease. Donor details come from another sample of the same person, matched by shared clones.

This clonotype was recorded at least ten times. The rearrangement uses TRBV28 and TRBJ1-2, with D possibly matching TRBD1 (5 bases). Germline V gives CDR1 MDHEN, CDR2 SYDVKM. The ends were cut back, 5 bases at V and 8 bases at J, with 15 bases in the middle. This CDR3 region has 13 residues. CDR3 nucleotide sequence: TGTGCCAGCAGTGAGACGGGGGACGGGGGCTACACCTTC. It is translated as CASSETGDGGYTF.

This clonotype was counted many times. This sequence joins TRBV28 and TRBJ2-5, with TRBD2 matching 15 bases. From germline, CDR1 is MDHEN and CDR2 SYDVKM. With 5 bases clipped from V and 0 bases from J, the junction kept 1 base outside the gene matches. The CDR3 extends over 16 amino acids. This CDR3 reads CASSGTSGGNQETQYF. The CDR3 DNA sequence: TGTGCCAGCAGTGGGACTAGCGGGGGGAACCAAGAGACCCAGTACTTC.

This clonotype was found a few times. The J gene is TRBJ1-2, the V gene TRBV20-1; the D is unclear. This CDR3 spans 14 amino acids. Germline assignment: CDR1 DFQATT and CDR2 SNEGSKA (reference sequence). Trimming took off 0 bases at V and 4 bases at J, with 12 bases between the two ends. The CDR3, as DNA: TGCAGTGCTAGAGAGTCAGCAGATGTCTATGGCTACACCTTC. As protein: CSARESADVYGYTF.

This clonotype was observed a handful of times. The J gene is TRBJ1-5, the V gene TRBV12-3 or TRBV12-4; 7 nucleotides match TRBD1. The ends lost 6 bases at V and 1 base at J; junction bases unmatched: 9. The CDR3 totals 16 residues. The CDR3 nucleotides read TGTGCCAGCAGACCAGACAGGGTAGGAAGCAATCAGCCCCAGCATTTT. Amino acid sequence: CASRPDRVGSNQPQHF.

Ten or more counts support this clonotype. V gene TRBV18 combines with J gene TRBJ1-1; a possible D gene is TRBD1 (5 bases). CDR1 is KGHSH, CDR2 LQKENI, per germline. The CDR3 is 14 amino acids. Trimming cost V 2 bases and J 4 bases, with 11 bases left between them. The CDR3 DNA is TGTGCCAGCTCACCAGGGGCCCAAGGCACTGAAGCTTTCTTT. Translation: CASSPGAQGTEAFF.

This clonotype has at least ten counts. The rearrangement uses TRBV30 and TRBJ1-2, with a possible D match to TRBD1 (6 bases). From germline, CDR1 is GTSNPN and CDR2 SVGIG (reference sequence). Trimming took off 1 base at V and 4 bases at J, with 13 bases between the two ends. This CDR3 has 14 residues. The CDR3 is CAWSGTASFYGYTF. The CDR3 coding sequence is TGTGCCTGGAGTGGGACAGCCTCTTTCTATGGCTACACCTTC.

This clonotype was counted many times. The chain is built from TRBV7-6 and TRBJ2-2; D is possibly TRBD1 (6 bases). The CDR3 has 16 amino acids. V was cut by 0 bases and J by 3 bases, with 11 bases left in between. Germline V gives CDR1 SGHVS, CDR2 FNYEAQ. CDR3 region: CASSLAGHRDTGELFF. In DNA, the CDR3 is TGTGCCAGCAGCTTAGCGGGACACAGGGACACCGGGGAGCTGTTTTTT.

The table lists this clonotype with many counts. CDR3 in DNA: TGCGCCAGCAGGACCACAGGAAGCACAGATACGCAGTATTTT. It yields the protein CASRTTGSTDTQYF. The chain has TRBV5-1 and TRBJ2-3, with D possibly matching TRBD1 (5 bases). Germline V gene data show CDR1 as SGHRS and CDR2 as YFSETQ. The CDR3 covers 14 residues. The V gene lost 5 bases and the J gene lost 0 bases, with 10 bases spanning the gap.

The V gene is TRBV28, the J gene TRBJ2-1; TRBD2 agrees at 7 bases. The CDR3 is made up of 16 amino acids. Germline trimming cut 5 bases from V and 2 bases from J; bases unmatched to any gene: 9. The germline V gene has CDR1 MDHEN and CDR2 SYDVKM. CDR3 coding DNA: TGTGCCAGCAGTCGGACGCGGGGGTTGGCCTACAATGAGCAGTTCTTC. This sequence encodes CASSRTRGLAYNEQFF.